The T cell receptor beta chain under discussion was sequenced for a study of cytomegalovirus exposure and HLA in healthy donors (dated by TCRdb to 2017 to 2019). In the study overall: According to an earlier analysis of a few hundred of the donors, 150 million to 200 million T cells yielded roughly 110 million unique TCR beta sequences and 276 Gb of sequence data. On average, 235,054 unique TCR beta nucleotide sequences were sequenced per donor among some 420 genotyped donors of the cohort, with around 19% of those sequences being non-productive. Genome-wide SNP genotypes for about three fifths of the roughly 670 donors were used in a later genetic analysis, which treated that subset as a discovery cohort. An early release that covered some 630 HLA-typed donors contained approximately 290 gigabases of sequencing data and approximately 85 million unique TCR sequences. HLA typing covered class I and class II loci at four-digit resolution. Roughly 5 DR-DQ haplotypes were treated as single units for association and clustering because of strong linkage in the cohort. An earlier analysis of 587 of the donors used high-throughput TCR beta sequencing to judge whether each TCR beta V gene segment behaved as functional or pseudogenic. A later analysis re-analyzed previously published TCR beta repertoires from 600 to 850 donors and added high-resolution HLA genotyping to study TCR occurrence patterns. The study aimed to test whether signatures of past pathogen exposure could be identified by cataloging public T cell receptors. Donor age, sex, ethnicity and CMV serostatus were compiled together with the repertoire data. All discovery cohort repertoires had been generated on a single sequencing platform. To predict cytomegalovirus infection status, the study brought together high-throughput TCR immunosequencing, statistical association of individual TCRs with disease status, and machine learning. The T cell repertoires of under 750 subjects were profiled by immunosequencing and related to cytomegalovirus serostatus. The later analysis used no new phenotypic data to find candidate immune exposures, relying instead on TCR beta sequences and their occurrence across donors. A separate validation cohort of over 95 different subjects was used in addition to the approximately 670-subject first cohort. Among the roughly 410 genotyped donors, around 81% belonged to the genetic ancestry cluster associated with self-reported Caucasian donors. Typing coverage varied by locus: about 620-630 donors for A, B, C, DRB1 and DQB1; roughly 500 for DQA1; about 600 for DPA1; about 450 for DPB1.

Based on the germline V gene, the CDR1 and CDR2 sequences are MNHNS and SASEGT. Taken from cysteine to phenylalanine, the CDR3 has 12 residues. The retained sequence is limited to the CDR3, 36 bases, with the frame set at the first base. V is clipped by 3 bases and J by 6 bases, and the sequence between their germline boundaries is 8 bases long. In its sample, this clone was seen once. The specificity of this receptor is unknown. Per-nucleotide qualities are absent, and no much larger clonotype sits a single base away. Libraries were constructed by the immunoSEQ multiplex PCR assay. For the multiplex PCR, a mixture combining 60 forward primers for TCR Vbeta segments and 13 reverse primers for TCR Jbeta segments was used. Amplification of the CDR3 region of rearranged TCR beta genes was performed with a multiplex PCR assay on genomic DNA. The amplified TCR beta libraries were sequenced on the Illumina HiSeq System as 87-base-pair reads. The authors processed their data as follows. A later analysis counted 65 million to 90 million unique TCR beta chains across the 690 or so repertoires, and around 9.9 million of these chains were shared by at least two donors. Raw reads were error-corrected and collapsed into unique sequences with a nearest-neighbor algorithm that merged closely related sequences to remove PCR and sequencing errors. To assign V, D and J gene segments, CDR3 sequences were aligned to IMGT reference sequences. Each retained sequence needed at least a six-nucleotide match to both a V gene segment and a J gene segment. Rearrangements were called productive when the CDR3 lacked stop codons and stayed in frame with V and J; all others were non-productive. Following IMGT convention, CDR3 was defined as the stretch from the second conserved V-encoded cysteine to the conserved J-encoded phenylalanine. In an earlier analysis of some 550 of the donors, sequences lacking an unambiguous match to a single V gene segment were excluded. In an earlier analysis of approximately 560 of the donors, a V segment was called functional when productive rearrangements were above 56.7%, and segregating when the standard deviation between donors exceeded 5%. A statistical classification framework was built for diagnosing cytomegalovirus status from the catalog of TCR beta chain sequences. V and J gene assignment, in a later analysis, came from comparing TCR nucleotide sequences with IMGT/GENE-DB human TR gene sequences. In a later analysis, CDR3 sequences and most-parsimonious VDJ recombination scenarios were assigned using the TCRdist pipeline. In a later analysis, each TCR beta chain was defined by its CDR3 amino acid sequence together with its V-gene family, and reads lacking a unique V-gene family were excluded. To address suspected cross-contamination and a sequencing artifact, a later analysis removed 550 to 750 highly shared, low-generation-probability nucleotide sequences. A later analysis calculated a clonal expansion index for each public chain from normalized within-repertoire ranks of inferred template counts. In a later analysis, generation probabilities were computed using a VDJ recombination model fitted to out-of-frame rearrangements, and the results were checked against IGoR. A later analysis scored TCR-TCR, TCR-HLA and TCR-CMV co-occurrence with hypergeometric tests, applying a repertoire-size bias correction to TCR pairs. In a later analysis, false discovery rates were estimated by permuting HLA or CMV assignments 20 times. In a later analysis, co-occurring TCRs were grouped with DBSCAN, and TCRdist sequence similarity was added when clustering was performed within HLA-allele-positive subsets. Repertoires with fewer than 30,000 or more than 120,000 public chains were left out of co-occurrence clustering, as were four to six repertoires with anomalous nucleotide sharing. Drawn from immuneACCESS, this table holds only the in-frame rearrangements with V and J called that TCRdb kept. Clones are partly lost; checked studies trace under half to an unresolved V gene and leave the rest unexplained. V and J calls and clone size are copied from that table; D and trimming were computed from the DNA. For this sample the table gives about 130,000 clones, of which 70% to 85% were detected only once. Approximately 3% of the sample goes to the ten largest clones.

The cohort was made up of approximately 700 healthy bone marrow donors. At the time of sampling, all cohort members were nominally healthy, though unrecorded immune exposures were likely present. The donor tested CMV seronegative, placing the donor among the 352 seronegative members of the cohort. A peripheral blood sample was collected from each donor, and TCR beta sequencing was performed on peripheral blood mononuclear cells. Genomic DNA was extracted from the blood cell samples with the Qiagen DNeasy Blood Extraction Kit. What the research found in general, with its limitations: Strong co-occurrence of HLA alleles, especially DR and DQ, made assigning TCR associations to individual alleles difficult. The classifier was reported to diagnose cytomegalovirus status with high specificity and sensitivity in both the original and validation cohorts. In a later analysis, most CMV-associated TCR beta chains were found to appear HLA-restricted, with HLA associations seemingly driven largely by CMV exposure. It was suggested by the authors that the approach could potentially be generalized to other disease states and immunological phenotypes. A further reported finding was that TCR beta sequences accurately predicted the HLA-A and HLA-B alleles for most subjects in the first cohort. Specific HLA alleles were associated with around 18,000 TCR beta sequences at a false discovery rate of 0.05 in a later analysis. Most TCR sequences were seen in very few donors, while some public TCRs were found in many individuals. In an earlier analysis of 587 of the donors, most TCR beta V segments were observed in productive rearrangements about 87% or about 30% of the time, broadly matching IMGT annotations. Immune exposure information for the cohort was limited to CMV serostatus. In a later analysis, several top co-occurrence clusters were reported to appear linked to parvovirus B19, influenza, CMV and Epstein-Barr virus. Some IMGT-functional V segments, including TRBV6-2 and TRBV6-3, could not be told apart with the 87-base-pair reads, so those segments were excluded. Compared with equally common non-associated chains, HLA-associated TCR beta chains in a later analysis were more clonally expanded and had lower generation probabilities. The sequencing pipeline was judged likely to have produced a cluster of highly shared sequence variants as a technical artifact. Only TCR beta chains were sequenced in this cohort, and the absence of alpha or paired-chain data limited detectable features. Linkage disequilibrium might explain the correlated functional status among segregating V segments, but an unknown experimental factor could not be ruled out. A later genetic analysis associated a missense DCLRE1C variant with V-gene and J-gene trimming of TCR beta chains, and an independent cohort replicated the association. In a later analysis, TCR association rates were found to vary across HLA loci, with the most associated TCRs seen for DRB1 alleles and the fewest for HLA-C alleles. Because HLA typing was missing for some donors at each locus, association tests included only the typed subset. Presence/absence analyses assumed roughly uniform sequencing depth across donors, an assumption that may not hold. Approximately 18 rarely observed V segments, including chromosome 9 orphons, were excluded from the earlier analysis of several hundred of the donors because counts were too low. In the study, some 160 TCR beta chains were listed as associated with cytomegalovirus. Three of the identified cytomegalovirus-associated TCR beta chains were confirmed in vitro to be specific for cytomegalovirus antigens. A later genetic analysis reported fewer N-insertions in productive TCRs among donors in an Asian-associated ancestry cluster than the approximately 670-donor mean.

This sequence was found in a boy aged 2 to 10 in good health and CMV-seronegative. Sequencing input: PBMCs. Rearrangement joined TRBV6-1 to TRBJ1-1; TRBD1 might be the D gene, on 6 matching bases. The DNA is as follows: TGTGCCAGCAGTGATGCAGGGGCTGAAGCTTTCTTT. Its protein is CASSDAGAEAFF.